These 26 T cell receptor beta chains were all obtained from the same sample, sequenced in a study of blood T cells in healthy people across ages (dated by TCRdb to 2014 to 2015). Receptor amplification or capture employed 5' RACE. Sequenced on an Illumina HiSeq 2500. A second PCR of roughly 6 to 12 cycles was performed with a sample-barcoded 5' primer and a J-beta primer mix. TCRdb reprocessed the public reads (quality trimming at Q25 with fastp, clone calling with MiXCR) and kept in-frame beta chains. Identical CDR3 protein sequences are pooled into one entry, listed with their most common genes and DNA. Within this sample are hundreds of thousands of distinct CDR3 sequences, with around a quarter of them counted one time only. The ten top clones hold around 9.2% of the sample. In addition, the sample was reused for a study of T cells of mothers and their children.

The source material was blood. The receptors shown here come from a boy between 10 and 17 years old in good health.

Details on this clonotype: The junction does not match germline at one end; this may be a read error. The V call is TRBV29-1, the J call TRBJ2-1, with D perhaps TRBD2 (7 bases). The CDR3 contains 12 residues. From germline, CDR1 is SQVTM and CDR2 ANQGSEA. CDR3: CSVAVGGDERFF. CDR3 DNA sequence: TGCAGCGTCGCCGTAGGGGGGGATGAGCGGTTCTTC.

This clonotype was counted a few times. V gene TRBV4-2 combines with J gene TRBJ2-5; D possibly corresponds to TRBD1 (6 bases). The J call could be wrong; TRBJ2-7 is a better fit for the DNA end. CDR1 and CDR2 (germline): LGHNA, YNFKEQ. There are 14 residues in the CDR3. The CDR3 region is CASSPRQDLYEQYF. CDR3 bases: TGTGCCAGCAGCCCCCGACAGGATCTCTACGAGCAGTACTTC.

The V call is TRBV2, the J call TRBJ1-4; 7 nucleotides align to TRBD1. In germline, CDR1 is SNHLY, CDR2 FYNNEI. J was trimmed by 6 bases and V by 3 bases; bases with no gene match: 4. CDR3 size: 14 residues. The CDR3 loop reads CASSDRGPDEKLFF. Here the CDR3 DNA reads TGTGCCAGCAGTGATAGGGGGCCTGATGAAAAACTGTTTTTT. Full variable domain (remainder filled in from reference TRBV2 and TRBJ1-4): EPEVTQTPSHQVTQMGQEVILRCVPISNHLYFYWYRQILGQKVEFLVSFYNNEISEKSEIFDDQFSVERPDGSNFTLKIRSTKLEDSAMYFCASSDRGPDEKLFFGSGTQLSVL.

This clonotype turned up a few times. V gene TRBV18 combines with J gene TRBJ1-3, with 10 positions matching TRBD1. Looked up from germline, CDR1 is KGHSH and CDR2 is LQKENI. J lost 0 bases, V lost 4 bases, and 3 bases had no gene match. The length of the CDR3 is 16 residues. The CDR3 sequence: CASSQGQGLSGNTIYF. CDR3 in DNA: TGTGCCAGCTCACAGGGACAGGGGCTCTCTGGAAACACCATATATTTT.

This chain links TRBV6-6 with TRBJ2-4; TRBD1 is a possible D gene (6 bases). The CDR3 runs 15 residues. V lost 4 bases and J lost 10, with 20 bases in between. Germline V lookup: CDR1 MNHNY, CDR2 SVGAGI (reference sequence). The CDR3 here is CASSSLDRRNKIQYF. The CDR3 DNA reads TGTGCCAGCAGTTCCTTGGACAGACGGAACAAGATTCAGTACTTC.

V and J are TRBV7-9 and TRBJ1-3; the D gene is possibly TRBD1 (5 bases). This CDR3 has 15 amino acids. The germline V gene encodes CDR1 SEHNR and CDR2 FQNEAQ (reference sequence). V gave up 4 bases and J gave up 7 bases, with 17 bases separating them. CDR3 sequence (DNA): TGTGCCAGCAGCTCCCCGGGACTGACCGGTAACACCATATATTTT. Protein sequence: CASSSPGLTGNTIYF.

The chain joins TRBV2 to TRBJ2-5; D ambiguous. The end of the DNA aligns better with TRBJ2-1, so the J call may be wrong. Germline CDR1 is SNHLY and CDR2 is FYNNEI. This CDR3 spans 13 amino acids. CDR3 coding DNA: TGTGCCAGTAGACCTCAGGTGATGGATGAGCAGTTCTTC. Translation: CASRPQVMDEQFF.

There are a few counts of this clonotype. J is TRBJ1-3 and V is TRBV5-1, with D possibly TRBD1 on 5 matching bases. CDR1 SGHRS and CDR2 YFSETQ come from the germline V gene. V lost 0 bases to trimming and J lost 10 bases, with 17 bases between them. CDR3 length: 15 residues. CDR3 DNA sequence: TGCGCCAGCAGCTTGGATGGGACCTCTGGTTCAACCATATATTTT. As protein: CASSLDGTSGSTIYF.

This clonotype was seen a handful of times. The chain carries TRBV12-3 or TRBV12-4 and TRBJ2-1, with D hard to call. Trimming removed 2 bases at V and 6 bases at J, with 14 bases between. The CDR3 is 15 amino acids. The CDR3 DNA reads TGTGCCAGCAGTTTATCCCCCCTGGGATTCAATGAGCAGTTCTTC. Translation: CASSLSPLGFNEQFF.

CDR3 bases: TGTGCCAGCAGCCACCCGGCCGACAGGAGCTTTGCAACTAATGAAAAACTGTTTTTT. This codes for CASSHPADRSFATNEKLFF. The gene calls are TRBV2 and TRBJ1-4, with D possibly being TRBD1 (6 bases). This CDR3 is built from 19 residues. Germline values: CDR1 SNHLY, CDR2 FYNNEI. Trimming cost V 6 bases and J 0 bases, with 23 bases left between them.

V and J are TRBV7-9 and TRBJ2-4; the match to TRBD1 covers 8 bases. The germline V gene encodes CDR1 SEHNR and CDR2 FQNEAQ (reference sequence). With 5 bases clipped from V and 4 bases from J, the junction kept 7 bases outside the gene matches. The CDR3 spans 15 residues. The CDR3 bases are TGTGCCAGCAGCCCAAGGGGACAGGAGAAAAACATTCAGTACTTC. Its protein product is CASSPRGQEKNIQYF.

The J gene is TRBJ2-1, the V gene TRBV6-1; TRBD2 is a possible D gene (5 bases). Germline values: CDR1 MNHNS, CDR2 SASEGT. The V end lost 10 bases, the J end lost 8 bases, and 21 bases lay between the germline ends. The CDR3 is 14 residues long. CDR3 coding DNA: TGTGCCACCAACGTCTGGGCGGGTTTGGATGAGCAGTTCTTC. Protein sequence: CATNVWAGLDEQFF.

This rearrangement joins TRBV29-1 to TRBJ2-3, with D possibly TRBD1 on 6 matching bases. V lost 4 bases, J lost 1 base, and 12 bases lay in between. CDR3 size: 14 residues. Germline CDR1 reads SQVTM; CDR2 reads ANQGSEA. The CDR3 loop reads CSVGDTRRTDTQYF. The CDR3 coding sequence is TGCAGCGTTGGGGACACCCGACGCACAGATACGCAGTATTTT.

For the CDR3, the DNA is TGTGCCAGCAGGGGACTAGGTATAGAGACCCAGTACTTC. Residues: CASRGLGIETQYF. The chain uses TRBV7-2 and TRBJ2-5; 8 nucleotides align to TRBD2. Germline CDR1 SGHTA, CDR2 FQGNSA. CDR3 length equals 13 residues. The V segment lost 6 bases and the J segment 4 bases; nucleotides outside the gene matches: 4.

There are many counts of this clonotype. The CDR3 is CASSEAYEQYF. As DNA, the CDR3 is TGTGCCAGCAGTGAAGCCTACGAGCAGTACTTC. The rearrangement uses TRBV6-1 and TRBJ2-7; no definite D call. Germline assignment: CDR1 MNHNS and CDR2 SASEGT. The V and J ends lost 0 bases and 3 bases respectively, with 0 bases between them. This CDR3 has 11 amino acids.

V gene TRBV6-2 or TRBV6-3 combines with J gene TRBJ2-7; D possibly corresponds to TRBD1 (6 bases). The CDR3 totals 14 residues. Germline CDR1 reads MNHEY; CDR2 reads SVGEGT. Trimming shortened V by 2 bases and J by 0 bases, and 8 bases separated the two germline ends. CDR3 DNA: TGTGCCAGCAGTTACGGACAGCCCTCCTACGAGCAGTACTTC. It encodes CASSYGQPSYEQYF.

The chain carries TRBV7-2 and TRBJ1-2; D is uncertain. With 7 bases removed from V and 0 bases from J, the gap between germline ends came to 12 bases. CDR1 and CDR2 (germline): SGHTA, FQGNSA. The CDR3 totals 14 residues. The CDR3 region is CASNRNQANYGYTF. CDR3 coding DNA: TGTGCCAGCAACCGAAATCAGGCTAACTATGGCTACACCTTC.

This chain joins TRBV5-1 and TRBJ2-5, with TRBD2 identical over 10 bases. The DNA end lines up better with TRBJ2-7; the J call may be wrong. This CDR3 is 16 amino acids long. CDR1 is SGHRS and CDR2 is YFSETQ in the germline V gene. CDR3 region: CASSSGLAEIPYEQYF. The CDR3 DNA follows: TGCGCCAGCAGCTCCGGACTAGCGGAGATACCCTACGAGCAGTACTTC.

With regard to this clonotype: Compared with germline, one end of the junction differs, possibly owing to a read error. The chain uses TRBV20-1 and TRBJ1-1; no definite D call. This CDR3 is built from 16 residues. Germline V gene sequence: CDR1 DFQATT, CDR2 SNEGSKA (reference sequence). The CDR3 loop reads CSAYARGQPANTEAFF. The CDR3, as DNA: TGCAGTGCTTATGCTCGTGGGCAGCCGGCGAACACTGAAGCTTTCTTC.

This clonotype has more than one count but fewer than ten. The V and J genes are TRBV28 and TRBJ1-5; 7 bases line up with TRBD1. Germline V gives CDR1 MDHEN, CDR2 SYDVKM. The CDR3 totals 15 residues. V lost 3 bases to trimming and J lost 0 bases; unmatched junction nucleotides: 2. The CDR3 region is CASSFGQDSNQPQHF. The CDR3 DNA reads as TGTGCCAGCAGTTTCGGACAGGATAGCAATCAGCCCCAGCATTTT.

Notes on this clonotype: This CDR3 is missing its conserved last phenylalanine or tryptophan, likely due to a read error. The chain has TRBV19 and TRBJ1-1; 7 bases are a match to TRBD1. With 1 base clipped from V and 1 base from J, the junction kept 3 bases outside the gene matches. The CDR3 spans 15 residues. The germline V gene has CDR1 LNHDA and CDR2 SQIVND (reference sequence). CDR3 residues: CASSIARQGNTEAFS. Written as DNA, the CDR3 is TGTGCCAGTAGTATAGCCCGACAGGGGAACACTGAAGCTTTCTCT.

The chain couples TRBV5-1 to TRBJ1-5; D is possibly TRBD1 (5 bases). The length of the CDR3 is 15 residues. Per the germline V gene, CDR1 is SGHRS and CDR2 is YFSETQ. The V gene lost 3 bases and the J gene lost 6 bases, with 16 bases spanning the gap. CDR3 in DNA: TGCGCCAGCAGCTCAATGGGGACCGAAGGTCAGCCCCAGCATTTT. Protein product: CASSSMGTEGQPQHF.

This clonotype was found a few times. The chain joins TRBV12-3 or TRBV12-4 to TRBJ2-1; possibly TRBD2 for D (6 bases). Trimming took off 7 bases at V and 0 bases at J, with 10 bases between the two ends. The CDR3 spans 14 residues. DNA of the CDR3: TGTGCCAGCAATCCGGGGGTCTCCTACAATGAGCAGTTCTTC. It encodes CASNPGVSYNEQFF.

This chain connects TRBV29-1 to TRBJ2-1; a possible D gene is TRBD1 (6 bases). The CDR3 loop spans 11 amino acids. V gave up 4 bases and J gave up 6 bases, with 7 bases separating them. Germline assignment: CDR1 SQVTM and CDR2 ANQGSEA. For the CDR3, the DNA is TGCAGCGTTGGAGGGGGCAATGAGCAGTTCTTC. Protein sequence: CSVGGGNEQFF.

The V gene is TRBV12-5, the J gene TRBJ2-7; D possibly corresponds to TRBD1 (7 bases). This CDR3 contains 13 residues. Looked up from germline, CDR1 is LGHNT and CDR2 is FRNRAP. V lost 6 bases and J 2 bases, leaving 11 bases between the germline ends. The chain's CDR3 is CASGPGGTYEQYF. CDR3 DNA: TGTGCTAGTGGGCCAGGGGGGACCTACGAGCAGTACTTC.

This clonotype has just a few counts. The CDR3 sequence: CASSLPGQGSEQFF. CDR3 DNA sequence: TGTGCCAGCAGCTTACCGGGACAGGGATCTGAGCAGTTCTTC. The gene calls are TRBV14 and TRBJ2-1, with 9 bases lining up with TRBD1. The germline CDR1 and CDR2 sequences are SGHDN and FVKESK. Trimming took 5 bases from V and 9 from J; bases not matched to a gene: 8. The CDR3 sequence is 14 residues long.